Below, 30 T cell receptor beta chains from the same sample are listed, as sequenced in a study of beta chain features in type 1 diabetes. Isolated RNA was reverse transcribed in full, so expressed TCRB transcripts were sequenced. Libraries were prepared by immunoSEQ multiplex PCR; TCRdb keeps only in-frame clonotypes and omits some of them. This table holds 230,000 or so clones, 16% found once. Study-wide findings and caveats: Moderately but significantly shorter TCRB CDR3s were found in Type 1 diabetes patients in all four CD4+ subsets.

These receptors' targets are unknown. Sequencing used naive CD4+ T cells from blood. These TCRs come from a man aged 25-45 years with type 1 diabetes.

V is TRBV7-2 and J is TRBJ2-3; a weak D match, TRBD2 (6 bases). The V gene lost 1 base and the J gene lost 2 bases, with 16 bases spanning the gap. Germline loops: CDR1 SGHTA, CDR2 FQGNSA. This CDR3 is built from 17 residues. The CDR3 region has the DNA TGTGCCAGCAGCTTAGGGCCTAGCGCTTTCCTCACAGATACGCAGTATTTT. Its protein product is CASSLGPSAFLTDTQYF.

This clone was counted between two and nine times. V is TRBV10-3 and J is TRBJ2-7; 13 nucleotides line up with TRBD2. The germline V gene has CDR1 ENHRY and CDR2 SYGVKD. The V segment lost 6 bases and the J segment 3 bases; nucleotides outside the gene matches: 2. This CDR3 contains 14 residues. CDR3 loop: CAIRGTSGNYEQYF. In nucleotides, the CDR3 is TGTGCCATCAGGGGGACTAGCGGGAACTACGAGCAGTACTTC.

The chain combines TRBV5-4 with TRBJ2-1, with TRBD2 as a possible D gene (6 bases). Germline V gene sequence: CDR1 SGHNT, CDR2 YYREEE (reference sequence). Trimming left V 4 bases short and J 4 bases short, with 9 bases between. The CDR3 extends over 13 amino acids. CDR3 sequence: CASSDGSYNEQFF. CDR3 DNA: TGTGCCAGCAGCGACGGGAGTTACAATGAGCAGTTCTTC.

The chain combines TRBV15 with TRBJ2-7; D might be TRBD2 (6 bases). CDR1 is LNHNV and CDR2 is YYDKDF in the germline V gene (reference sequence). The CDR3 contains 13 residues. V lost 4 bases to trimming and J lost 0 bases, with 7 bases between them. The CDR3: CATSIGSSYEQYF. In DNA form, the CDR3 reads TGTGCCACCAGCATCGGGAGCTCCTACGAGCAGTACTTC.

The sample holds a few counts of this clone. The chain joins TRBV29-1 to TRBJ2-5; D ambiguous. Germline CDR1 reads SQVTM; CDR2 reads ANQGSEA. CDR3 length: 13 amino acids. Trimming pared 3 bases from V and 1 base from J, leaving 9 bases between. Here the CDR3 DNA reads TGCAGCGTTGATGCCGGCGTCCAAGAGACCCAGTACTTC. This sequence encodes CSVDAGVQETQYF. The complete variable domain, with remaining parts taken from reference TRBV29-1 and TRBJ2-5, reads SAVISQKPSRDICQRGTSLTIQCQVDSQVTMMFWYRQQPGQSLTLIATANQGSEATYESGFVIDKFPISRPNLTFSTLTVSNMSPEDSSIYLCSVDAGVQETQYFGPGTRLLVL.

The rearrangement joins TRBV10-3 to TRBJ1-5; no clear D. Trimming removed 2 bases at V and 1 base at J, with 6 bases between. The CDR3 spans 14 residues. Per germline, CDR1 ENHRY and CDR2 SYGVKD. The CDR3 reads CAISEMGSNQPQHF. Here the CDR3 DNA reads TGTGCCATCAGTGAGATGGGAAGCAATCAGCCCCAGCATTTT.

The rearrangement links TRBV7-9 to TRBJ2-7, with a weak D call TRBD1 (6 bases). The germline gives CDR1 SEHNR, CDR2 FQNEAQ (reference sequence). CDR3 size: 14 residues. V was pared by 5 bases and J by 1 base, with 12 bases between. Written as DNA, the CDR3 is TGTGCCAGCAGCGAATCCGGACAGTCCTACGAGCAGTACTTC. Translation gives CASSESGQSYEQYF.

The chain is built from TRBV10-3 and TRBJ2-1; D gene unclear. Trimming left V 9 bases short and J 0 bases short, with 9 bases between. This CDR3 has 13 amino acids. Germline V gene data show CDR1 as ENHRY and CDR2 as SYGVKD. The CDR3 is CAMGTSSYNEQFF. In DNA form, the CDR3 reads TGTGCCATGGGTACAAGCTCCTACAATGAGCAGTTCTTC.

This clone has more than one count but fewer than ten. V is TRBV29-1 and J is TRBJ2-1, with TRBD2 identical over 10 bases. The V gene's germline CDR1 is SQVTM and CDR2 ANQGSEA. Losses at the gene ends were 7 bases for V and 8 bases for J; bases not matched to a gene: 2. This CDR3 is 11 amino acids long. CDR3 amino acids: CSAGLADEQFF. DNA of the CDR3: TGCAGCGCCGGACTAGCGGATGAGCAGTTCTTC.

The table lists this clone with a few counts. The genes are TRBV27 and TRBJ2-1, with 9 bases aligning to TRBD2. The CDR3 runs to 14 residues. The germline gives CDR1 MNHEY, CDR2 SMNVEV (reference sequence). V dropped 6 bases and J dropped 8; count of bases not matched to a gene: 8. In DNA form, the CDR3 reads TGTGCCAGCAGCTTAGTTCAGCGGGAGGATGAGCAGTTCTTC. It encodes CASSLVQREDEQFF.

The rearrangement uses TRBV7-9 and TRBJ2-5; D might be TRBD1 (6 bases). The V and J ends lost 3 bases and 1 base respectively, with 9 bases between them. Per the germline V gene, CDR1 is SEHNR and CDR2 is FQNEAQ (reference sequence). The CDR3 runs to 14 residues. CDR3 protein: CASSLRQAQETQYF. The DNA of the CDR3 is TGTGCCAGCAGCTTGAGACAGGCCCAAGAGACCCAGTACTTC.

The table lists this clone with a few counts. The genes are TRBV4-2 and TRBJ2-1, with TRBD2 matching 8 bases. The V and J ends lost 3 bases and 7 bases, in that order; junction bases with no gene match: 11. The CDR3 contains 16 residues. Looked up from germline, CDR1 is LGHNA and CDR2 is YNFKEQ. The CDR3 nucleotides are TGTGCCAGCAGCCAGGAGGAAGCGGGAGCTTCGAATGAGCAGTTCTTC. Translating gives CASSQEEAGASNEQFF.

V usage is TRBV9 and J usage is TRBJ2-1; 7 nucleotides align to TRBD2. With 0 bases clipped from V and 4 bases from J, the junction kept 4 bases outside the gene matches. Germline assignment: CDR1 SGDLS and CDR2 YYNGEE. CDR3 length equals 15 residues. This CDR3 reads CASSVGLAVYNEQFF. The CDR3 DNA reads TGTGCCAGCAGCGTAGGTCTAGCGGTGTACAATGAGCAGTTCTTC.

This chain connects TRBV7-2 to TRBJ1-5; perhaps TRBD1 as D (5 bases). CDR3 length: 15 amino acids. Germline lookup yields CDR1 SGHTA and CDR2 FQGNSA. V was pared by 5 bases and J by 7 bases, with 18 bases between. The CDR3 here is CASSPAAGWGQPQHF. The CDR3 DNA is TGTGCCAGCAGCCCTGCGGCAGGGTGGGGCCAGCCCCAGCATTTT.

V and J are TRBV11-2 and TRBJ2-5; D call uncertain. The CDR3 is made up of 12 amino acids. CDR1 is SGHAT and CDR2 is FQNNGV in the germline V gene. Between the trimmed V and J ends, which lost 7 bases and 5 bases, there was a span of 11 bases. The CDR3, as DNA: TGTGCCAGCAACCTCAATATGGAGACCCAGTACTTC. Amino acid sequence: CASNLNMETQYF.

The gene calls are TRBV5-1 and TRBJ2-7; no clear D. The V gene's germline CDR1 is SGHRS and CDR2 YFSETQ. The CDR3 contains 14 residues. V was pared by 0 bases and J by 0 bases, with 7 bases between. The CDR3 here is CASSLERHSYEQYF. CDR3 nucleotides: TGCGCCAGCAGCTTGGAGCGACACTCCTACGAGCAGTACTTC.

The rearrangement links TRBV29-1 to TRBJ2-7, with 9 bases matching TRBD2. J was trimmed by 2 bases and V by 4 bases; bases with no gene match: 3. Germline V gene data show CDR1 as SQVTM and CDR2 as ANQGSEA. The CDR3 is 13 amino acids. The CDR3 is CSVATSGPYEQYF. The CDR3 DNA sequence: TGCAGCGTTGCGACTAGCGGACCCTACGAGCAGTACTTC.

CDR3 sequence: CASSPGDRYYSGANVLTF. The CDR3 coding sequence is TGTGCCAGCTCCCCAGGAGACAGATACTACTCTGGGGCCAACGTCCTGACTTTC. This sequence joins TRBV18 and TRBJ2-6; D may be TRBD1 (5 bases). With 6 bases removed from V and 0 bases from J, the gap between germline ends came to 18 bases. The germline V gene encodes CDR1 KGHSH and CDR2 LQKENI. This CDR3 has 18 amino acids.

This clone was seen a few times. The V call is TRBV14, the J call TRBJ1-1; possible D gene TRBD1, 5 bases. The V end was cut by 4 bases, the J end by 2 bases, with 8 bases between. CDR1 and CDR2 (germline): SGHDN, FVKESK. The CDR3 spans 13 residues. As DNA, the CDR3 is TGTGCCAGCAGCCGACAGATAAACACTGAAGCTTTCTTT. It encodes CASSRQINTEAFF.

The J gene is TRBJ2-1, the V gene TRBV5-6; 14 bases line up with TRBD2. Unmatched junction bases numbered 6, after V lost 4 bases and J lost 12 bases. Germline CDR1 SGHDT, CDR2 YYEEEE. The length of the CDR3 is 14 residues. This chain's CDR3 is CASSLGLAGVRQFF. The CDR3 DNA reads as TGTGCCAGCAGCCTGGGACTAGCGGGAGTAAGGCAGTTCTTC.

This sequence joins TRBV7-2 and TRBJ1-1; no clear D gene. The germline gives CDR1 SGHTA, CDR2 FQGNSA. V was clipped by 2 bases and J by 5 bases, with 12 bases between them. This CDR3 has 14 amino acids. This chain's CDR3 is CASSLLSRDTEAFF. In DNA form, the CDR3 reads TGTGCCAGCAGCTTACTGTCCCGGGATACTGAAGCTTTCTTT.

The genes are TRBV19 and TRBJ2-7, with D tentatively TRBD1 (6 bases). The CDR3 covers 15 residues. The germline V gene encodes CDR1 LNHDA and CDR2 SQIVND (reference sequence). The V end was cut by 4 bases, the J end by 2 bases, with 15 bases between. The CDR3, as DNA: TGTGCCAGTAGTACTACCGACAGGACGCCCTACGAGCAGTACTTC. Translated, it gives CASSTTDRTPYEQYF.

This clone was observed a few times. This CDR3 reads CASSFGGRVTGELFF. For the CDR3, the DNA is TGTGCCAGCAGCTTTGGCGGCAGGGTCACCGGGGAGCTGTTTTTT. The chain couples TRBV11-2 to TRBJ2-2, with D perhaps matching TRBD1 (5 bases). CDR3 length: 15 residues. CDR1 and CDR2 (germline): SGHAT, FQNNGV. Trimming removed 3 bases from V and 4 bases from J, with 12 bases in between.

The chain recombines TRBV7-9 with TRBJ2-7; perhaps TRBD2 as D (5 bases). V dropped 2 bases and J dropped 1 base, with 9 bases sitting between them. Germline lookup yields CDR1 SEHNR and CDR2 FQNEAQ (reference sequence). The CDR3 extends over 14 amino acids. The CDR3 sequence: CASSLSRESYEQYF. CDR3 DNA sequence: TGTGCCAGCAGCTTATCCCGGGAATCCTACGAGCAGTACTTC.

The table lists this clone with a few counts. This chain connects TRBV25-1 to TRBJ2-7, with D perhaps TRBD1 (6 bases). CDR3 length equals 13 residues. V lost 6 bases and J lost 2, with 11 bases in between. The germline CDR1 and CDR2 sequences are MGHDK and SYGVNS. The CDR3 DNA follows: TGTGCCAGCAGCTGGTCAGGGGCCTACGAGCAGTACTTC. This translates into CASSWSGAYEQYF.

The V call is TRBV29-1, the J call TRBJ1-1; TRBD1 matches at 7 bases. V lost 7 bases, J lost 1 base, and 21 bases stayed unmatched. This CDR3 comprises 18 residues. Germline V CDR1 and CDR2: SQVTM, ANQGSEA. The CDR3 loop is CSGTGLTGSTKTNTEAFF. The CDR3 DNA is TGCAGCGGAACCGGTTTGACAGGGAGTACTAAAACGAACACTGAAGCTTTCTTT.

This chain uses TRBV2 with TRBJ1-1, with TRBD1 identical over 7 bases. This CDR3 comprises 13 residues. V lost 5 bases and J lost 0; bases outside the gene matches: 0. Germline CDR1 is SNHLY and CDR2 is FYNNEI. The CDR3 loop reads CASSTGVNTEAFF. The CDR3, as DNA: TGTGCCAGCAGTACAGGGGTGAACACTGAAGCTTTCTTT. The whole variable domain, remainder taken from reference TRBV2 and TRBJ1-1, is EPEVTQTPSHQVTQMGQEVILRCVPISNHLYFYWYRQILGQKVEFLVSFYNNEISEKSEIFDDQFSVERPDGSNFTLKIRSTKLEDSAMYFCASSTGVNTEAFFGQGTRLTVV.

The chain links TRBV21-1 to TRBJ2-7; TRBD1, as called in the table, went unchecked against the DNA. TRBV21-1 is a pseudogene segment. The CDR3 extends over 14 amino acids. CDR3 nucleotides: TGTGCCAGCATACCCAGGGGGCGTATCTACGAGCAGTACTTC. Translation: CASIPRGRIYEQYF.

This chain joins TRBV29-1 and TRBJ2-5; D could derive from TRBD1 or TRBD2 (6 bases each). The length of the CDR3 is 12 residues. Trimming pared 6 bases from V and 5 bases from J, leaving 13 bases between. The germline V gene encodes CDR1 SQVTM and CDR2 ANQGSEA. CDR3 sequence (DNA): TGCAGCGTGGGCAAGGGGGGCGAGACCCAGTACTTC. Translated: CSVGKGGETQYF.

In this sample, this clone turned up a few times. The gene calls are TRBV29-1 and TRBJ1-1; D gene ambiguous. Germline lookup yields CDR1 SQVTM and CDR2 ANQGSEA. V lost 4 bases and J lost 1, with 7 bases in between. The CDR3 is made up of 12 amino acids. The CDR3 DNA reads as TGCAGCGTTGTGGTAGGGAACACTGAAGCTTTCTTT. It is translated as CSVVVGNTEAFF.